This TCR beta chain came from a study of blood T cells in healthy people across ages (dated by TCRdb to between 2015 and 2017). Study-wide context: In model experiments, roughly one uniquely barcoded TCR beta cDNA molecule per two T cells was captured by template switching. Using deep sequencing normalized with unique cDNA molecular identifiers, the study measured how TCR beta repertoire diversity changes with age. The donors were divided into four age groups: young (average 16 years), middle-aged (approximately 42), aged (62) and long-lived (around 87). To avoid experimental bias, donors of different ages were randomly spread across the sequencing lanes. Using the same blood draw, the study looked at two additional independent replicas of 1 million unique cDNA reads for two donors, one aged 18 to 30 and the other aged 80 or older. Beyond this particular receptor, the publication reports: Estimates of total diversity from one million sequenced T cells were regarded as lower bounds and underestimates. The long-lived group showed more naive CD4+ T cells, fewer expanded clones and increased TCR diversity than the aged group, suggesting age selection. Because the CMV infection status of the donors was unknown, age-related changes in expanded clonotypes may potentially have been confounded. As age increased, observed TCR beta diversity per million T cells dropped in a roughly linear way, and a significant reduction was already evident by age about 40. There was a strong correlation between observed TCR beta diversity and the percentage of naive T cells measured by flow cytometry. Conclusive comparison of naive and antigen-experienced compartments was prevented by the profiling of bulk unsorted PBMCs.

This clonotype showed up just a few times. No cognate antigen has been identified for it. No clone much larger than this one lies a single base away; base qualities are absent. The germline V gene sets CDR1 to SGHAT and CDR2 to FQNNGV. Reading from cysteine to phenylalanine, the CDR3 counts 14 amino acids. Of the read, only the CDR3 DNA is kept; its 42 bases are in frame from base 1. V has 5 bases trimmed and J has 7 bases trimmed; junction bases matching no gene number 7. Library prep was done by 5' RACE. Sequencing took place on an Illumina HiSeq 2500. The second PCR ran for about 7 to 11 cycles and used a J-beta primer mix along with a sample-barcoded 5' primer. A unique molecular identifier was introduced onto each TCR beta cDNA molecule by a template-switch 5' adaptor carrying 12 random nucleotides. At least 2.5 million CDR3-containing paired-end reads were obtained from each sample. All of the RNA was converted into first-strand cDNA using the Mint cDNA synthesis kit, with a TRBC-specific oligonucleotide serving as the primer. All cDNA was treated with uracil-DNA glycosylase and then went through a first 18-cycle PCR with the universal primers M1SS and BC2_uni_R. Per the original workflow: For normalization, 1 million high-quality reads were randomly selected from each sample, with every read carrying a distinct molecular identifier. Instead of being binned into consensus sequences, reads that shared molecular identifiers were thrown out. CDR3 identification, clonotype clustering and error correction used MiTCR with a Q25 quality threshold and the strictest error-elimination algorithm. A nonparametric unseen species model with Euler transformation was used to estimate lower-bound total TCR beta diversity. TCRdb ran its own pipeline on the public reads, namely fastp trimming at Q25 and MiXCR clone calling, and kept in-frame beta chains. Here each entry gathers all rows of one CDR3 protein and keeps the most common genes and DNA. The V and J calls follow TCRdb's processing rather than the paper's. Within this sample are about 620,000 distinct CDR3 sequences, with about 21% of them counted one time only. The ten biggest clones cover roughly 3.7% of the sample.

Systemically healthy Caucasian individuals from Russia, 35 to 50 in total and aged roughly 6 to 100 years, were included as donors. About 10 milliliters of peripheral blood were collected from each donor into EDTA-treated Vacutainer tubes. Ficoll-Paque density-gradient centrifugation was used to isolate PBMCs, with at least 6 million per sample. Total RNA was extracted from PBMCs with Trizol reagent, with at least 6 micrograms obtained per sample. For every donor, flow cytometry on a PBMC aliquot measured the percentage of naive CD45RAhigh/CD27high T cells. The clonotype comes from a man between 65 and 80 years old in good health. Sequencing was performed on blood. Recombination joined TRBV11-2 with TRBJ1-2; TRBD1 aligns with 10 central bases. The DNA is TGTGCCAGCAGCACGGACAGGGGGTATTTTGGCTACACCTTC. This yields the protein CASSTDRGYFGYTF.